The T cell receptor beta chain described here comes from a study of radiation and T cells in renal cell carcinoma. Time point reported: blood 4 weeks post-SBRT, at nephrectomy. The treatment: 15 Gy SBRT to primary tumor, nephrectomy 4 weeks later. V lost 6 bases, J lost 5 bases, and 9 bases lay in between. The CDR3 has 11 residues. The germline CDR1 and CDR2 sequences are DFQATT and SNEGSKA (reference sequence). The data were produced by immunoSEQ multiplex PCR, yet TCRdb's version contains in-frame clones alone and is incomplete. The profile shows 150,000 or so clones, 88% of them singletons. The source is a woman between 50 and 59 years old with renal cell carcinoma. V usage is TRBV20-1 and J usage is TRBJ2-3; D is perhaps TRBD2 (6 bases). This material consisted of blood, taken from a patient whose treatment included radiotherapy and nephrectomy. The CDR3, as DNA: TGCAGTGCCCCGACTAGAGATACGCAGTATTTT. It is translated as CSAPTRDTQYF.